This TCR beta chain was captured in a study of blood T cell repertoires in COVID-19. This clone was detected once. The length of the CDR3 is 17 residues. Trimming removed 4 bases at V and 0 bases at J, with 15 bases between. In germline, CDR1 is SGHDN, CDR2 FVKESK. Clones were sequenced by immunoSEQ multiplex PCR, and TCRdb holds only the in-frame ones, with some missing. The table shows about 410,000 clones, with roughly 91% occurring only once. The chain couples TRBV14 to TRBJ2-2, with D possibly matching TRBD2 (5 bases). This clonotype was obtained from a woman aged 25-40 years who had recovered from COVID-19. The sample consisted of PBMCs or T cells enriched from blood (not recorded which). The CDR3 region has the DNA TGTGCCAGCAGCCCCACGGGAAGGGTAGCGAACACCGGGGAGCTGTTTTTT. This sequence encodes CASSPTGRVANTGELFF.